One and the same sample provided the 10 T cell receptor beta chains below, sequenced in a study of human T cells and chemical hapten exposure. Using its own MiXCR run on the RACE reads, TCRdb lists one record per CDR3 protein. The table lists 350,000 to 400,000 distinct CDR3 sequences, 4.5% to 6% of them singletons. Time point of the sample: pre-sensitization, week 0. Treatment defined: therapeutic diphenylcyclopropenone sensitization with weekly scalp DPC. The sequences come from whole blood, collected in connection with sensitization to the hapten diphenylcyclopropenone (DPC). These receptors all come from a woman in her forties or fifties with alopecia areata. Some clones in this sample may be carry-over from other donors' samples.

The table lists this clonotype with many counts. This sequence joins TRBV29-1 and TRBJ2-7; 9 bases fit TRBD1. V was clipped by 6 bases and J by 2 bases; unmatched bases: 8. The CDR3 covers 14 residues. The germline V gene has CDR1 SQVTM and CDR2 ANQGSEA. CDR3 coding DNA: TGCAGCGTCCGTCGTGACAGGGGGGCCTACGAGCAGTACTTC. Amino acid sequence: CSVRRDRGAYEQYF.

This clonotype was counted at least ten times. The chain uses TRBV7-9 and TRBJ2-1, with D perhaps matching TRBD2 (5 bases). The CDR3 contains 14 residues. The V and J ends lost 0 bases and 9 bases respectively, with 12 bases between them. From germline, CDR1 is SEHNR and CDR2 FQNEAQ (reference sequence). The DNA for the CDR3 is TGTGCCAGCAGCTTAGCGGGAGCCGTAGGTGAGCAGTTCTTC. It translates to CASSLAGAVGEQFF.

CDR3 sequence (DNA): TGTGCCAGCAGCCAAGAGGACGGCGGGAACACTGAAGCTTTCTTT. Translating it yields CASSQEDGGNTEAFF. The chain has TRBV4-2 and TRBJ1-1; no clear D gene. The germline gives CDR1 LGHNA, CDR2 YNFKEQ. Trimming left V 0 bases short and J 1 base short, with 9 bases between. CDR3 length: 15 residues.

This chain uses TRBV3-1 with TRBJ2-5, with 8 bases fitting TRBD2. V lost 6 bases and J lost 12; bases outside the gene matches: 18. CDR3 length equals 15 residues. Germline loops: CDR1 LGHDT, CDR2 YNNKEL (reference sequence). The CDR3 spells CASRLRGEAGGRKYF. The CDR3 DNA sequence: TGTGCCAGCAGACTCCGCGGGGAGGCGGGGGGCCGAAAGTACTTC.

This chain connects TRBV7-2 to TRBJ2-5; no reliable D call. CDR3 length: 14 residues. Trimming shortened V by 4 bases and J by 8 bases, and 17 bases separated the two germline ends. CDR1 and CDR2 from the germline V gene are SGHTA and FQGNSA. CDR3 bases: TGTGCCAGCAGCTCCGTCTTAGCACCGCCCACCCAGTACTTC. Translated, it gives CASSSVLAPPTQYF.

The chain links TRBV12-3 or TRBV12-4 to TRBJ2-3, with TRBD2 matching 10 bases. V was clipped by 7 bases and J by 0 bases; unmatched bases: 4. This CDR3 contains 15 residues. This CDR3 is CASTLGLASTDTQYF. The CDR3, as DNA: TGTGCCAGCACCCTGGGACTAGCGAGCACAGATACGCAGTATTTT.

This clonotype appeared a few times. As DNA, the CDR3 is TGTGCCAGCAGTGTATACAGGGAAAGCAATCAGCCCCAGCATTTT. Residues: CASSVYRESNQPQHF. The gene calls are TRBV6-1 and TRBJ1-5; D may be TRBD1 (6 bases). Germline assignment: CDR1 MNHNS and CDR2 SASEGT. V shed 4 bases and J shed 1 base, with 11 bases lying between them. This CDR3 comprises 15 residues.

There are many counts of this clonotype. V is TRBV15 and J is TRBJ2-5; D remains ambiguous. CDR1 is LNHNV and CDR2 is YYDKDF in the germline V gene (reference sequence). V dropped 2 bases and J dropped 7 bases, with 8 bases sitting between them. The CDR3 extends over 12 amino acids. The chain's CDR3 is CATSRSPGTQYF. The CDR3 DNA sequence: TGTGCCACCAGCAGATCTCCGGGGACCCAGTACTTC.

This clonotype was picked up many times. The J gene is TRBJ2-5, the V gene TRBV20-1, with a tentative D call TRBD1 (7 bases). Looked up from germline, CDR1 is DFQATT and CDR2 is SNEGSKA (reference sequence). Trimming took off 0 bases at V and 5 bases at J, with 13 bases between the two ends. CDR3 size: 14 residues. The CDR3 DNA sequence: TGCAGTGCTAGAGACCCCAGGGGGGCGGAGACCCAGTACTTC. Amino acids: CSARDPRGAETQYF.

This clonotype was counted at least ten times. The chain combines TRBV21-1 with TRBJ2-1; TRBD2, the table's D call, lacks a check against the DNA. TRBV21-1 is a listed pseudogene. The CDR3 spans 15 residues. CDR3: CASRGRHEGDNEQFF. For the CDR3, the DNA is TGTGCCAGCAGAGGGAGACACGAGGGCGACAATGAGCAGTTCTTC.